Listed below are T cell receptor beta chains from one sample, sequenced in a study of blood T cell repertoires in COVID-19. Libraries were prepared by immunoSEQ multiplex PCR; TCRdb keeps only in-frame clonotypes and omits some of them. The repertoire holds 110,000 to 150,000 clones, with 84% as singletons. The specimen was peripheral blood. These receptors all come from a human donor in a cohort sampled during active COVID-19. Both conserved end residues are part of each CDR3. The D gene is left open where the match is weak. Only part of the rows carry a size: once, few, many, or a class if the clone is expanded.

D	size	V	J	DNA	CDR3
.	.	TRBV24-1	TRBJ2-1	TGTGCCACCAGTGGAAGGCTAGCCTTCAATGAGCAGTTCTTC	CATSGRLAFNEQFF
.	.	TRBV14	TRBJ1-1	TGTGCCAGCAGCCTGCGCAGGGGCTCTCACCCTAACACTGAAGCTTTCTTT	CASSLRRGSHPNTEAFF
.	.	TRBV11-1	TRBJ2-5	TGTGCCAGCAGCTTTGACGGGGACACCACTCAAGAGACCCAGTACTTC	CASSFDGDTTQETQYF
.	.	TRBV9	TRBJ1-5	TGTGCCAGCAGCCGGGACATAAATCAGCCCCAGCATTTT	CASSRDINQPQHF
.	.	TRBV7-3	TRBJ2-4	TGTGCCAGCAGCTCCCCGGTGGGCTTACTAGCCAAAAACATTCAGTACTTC	CASSSPVGLLAKNIQYF
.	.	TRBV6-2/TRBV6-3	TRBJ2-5	TGTGCCAGCAGTTACCTTGGACAACTCCAAGAGACCCAGTACTTC	CASSYLGQLQETQYF
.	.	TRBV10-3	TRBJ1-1	TGTGCCATCAGTGGGAGACAGGCAAGTAACACTGAAGCTTTCTTT	CAISGRQASNTEAFF
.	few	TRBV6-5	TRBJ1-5	TGTGCCAGCAGTTACTCCGGTAGCAATCAGCCCCAGCATTTT	CASSYSGSNQPQHF
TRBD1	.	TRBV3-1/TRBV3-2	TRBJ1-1	TGTGCCAGCAGCCAGCCACAGGGGAAAACTTTCTTT	CASSQPQGKTFF
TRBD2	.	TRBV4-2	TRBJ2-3	TGTGCCAGCAGCCGACTAGCGGGGGCCGACACAGATACGCAGTATTTT	CASSRLAGADTDTQYF
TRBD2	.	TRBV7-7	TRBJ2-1	TGTGCCAGCAGCCCCCAACCTGGACTAGCGCCCAGTGAGCAGTTCTTC	CASSPQPGLAPSEQFF
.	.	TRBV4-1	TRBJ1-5	TGCGCCAGCAGCCAAGATTCTGGGCAGGGCCTCAGGAGGCCCCAGCATTTT	CASSQDSGQGLRRPQHF
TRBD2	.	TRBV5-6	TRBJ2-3	TGTGCCAGCAGCTTATCCTCAAGCGGGAGGGCCGAAGATACGCAGTATTTT	CASSLSSSGRAEDTQYF
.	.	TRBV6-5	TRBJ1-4	TGTGCCACCTCACTAGTTGAAATTGAAAAACTGTTTTTT	CATSLVEIEKLFF
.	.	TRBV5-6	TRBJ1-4	TGTGCCAGCAGCCGAGGGCGTTCCAATGAAAAACTGTTTTTT	CASSRGRSNEKLFF
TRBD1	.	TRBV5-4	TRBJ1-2	TGTGCCAGCAGCTTCCGGGGACAGGGGAAACGGCTAGCTAACTATGGCTACACCTTC	CASSFRGQGKRLANYGYTF